One and the same sample provided the 8 T cell receptor beta chains below, sequenced in a study of PD-1 blockade in classical Hodgkin lymphoma. Noted time point: cycle 4 day 1 (C4D1), after less than 7 weeks of nivolumab. With no exception, relapse followed autologous stem cell transplantation in all patients, and brentuximab vedotin exposure varied. With magnetic negative selection, CD4+ T cells were purified from PBMCs that had been thawed. Measured with immunoSEQ multiplex PCR; TCRdb has only the in-frame clones, and not every one. This table has 15,000 to 20,000 clones, approximately 82% appearing once. Sequenced material: CD4+ T cells from blood, taken before the fourth cycle of nivolumab. These receptors originate from a human donor with classical Hodgkin lymphoma.

Comment on this clone: In the same sample, other DNA sequences code for this CDR3. The chain recombines TRBV18 with TRBJ1-4; 7 bases agree with TRBD1. The CDR3 runs 15 residues. Germline-derived CDR1 and CDR2 are KGHSH and LQKENI. Trimming took 2 bases from V and 0 from J; bases not matched to a gene: 0. The CDR3 region is CASSPDRATNEKLFF. The CDR3 DNA reads TGTGCCAGCTCACCAGACAGGGCAACTAATGAAAAACTGTTTTTT. Complete variable domain (other parts from reference TRBV18 and TRBJ1-4): NAGVMQNPRHLVRRRGQEARLRCSPMKGHSHVYWYRQLPEEGLKFMVYLQKENIIDESGMPKERFSAEFPKEGPSILRIQQVVRGDSAAYFCASSPDRATNEKLFFGSGTQLSVL.

The chain has TRBV15 and TRBJ1-1; no firm D call. Trimming left V 0 bases short and J 4 bases short, with 6 bases between. Germline V gene data show CDR1 as LNHNV and CDR2 as YYDKDF (reference sequence). The CDR3 is made up of 13 amino acids. CDR3 nucleotide sequence: TGTGCCACCAGCAGAGAACCACCCACTGAAGCTTTCTTT. Translating it yields CATSREPPTEAFF.

V and J are TRBV5-4 and TRBJ2-5; 8 bases match TRBD2. The CDR3 contains 15 residues. The germline CDR1 and CDR2 sequences are SGHNT and YYREEE (reference sequence). The J segment lost 2 bases and the V segment lost 1 base, leaving 4 bases of the junction unmatched. The CDR3 DNA is TGTGCCAGCAGCTTGCGAACTAGCGGACAAGAGACCCAGTACTTC. It specifies CASSLRTSGQETQYF.

This chain joins TRBV7-9 and TRBJ2-5; TRBD1 matches at 8 bases. The CDR3 consists of 16 residues. In germline, CDR1 is SEHNR, CDR2 FQNEAQ (reference sequence). The V gene end was trimmed by 4 bases and the J gene end by 5 bases; junction bases not matched to a gene: 12. The CDR3 is CASSSRGQGAQETQYF. CDR3 coding DNA: TGTGCCAGCAGCTCACGGGGCCAGGGGGCGCAGGAGACCCAGTACTTC.

The chain couples TRBV6-6 to TRBJ1-6; no clear D. Germline V lookup: CDR1 MNHNY, CDR2 SVGAGI (reference sequence). V lost 1 base and J 7 bases, leaving 2 bases between the germline ends. The CDR3 runs to 12 residues. The CDR3 region is CASSYWNSPLHF. The CDR3 nucleotides are TGTGCCAGCAGTTACTGGAATTCACCCCTCCACTTT.

On this clone: A junction end diverges from the germline sequence, so it may reflect a read error. The rearrangement links TRBV7-7 to TRBJ2-5; 10 bases are a match to TRBD1. The CDR3 contains 14 residues. Germline CDR1 reads SSHAT; CDR2 reads FNYEAQ (reference sequence). The CDR3 sequence: CASSFGQGVETQYF. CDR3 coding DNA: TGTGCTAGCAGCTTTGGACAGGGGGTCGAGACCCAGTACTTC.

The chain couples TRBV5-1 to TRBJ2-7; possible D gene TRBD1, 6 bases. There are 14 residues in the CDR3. Trimming cost V 0 bases and J 6 bases, with 13 bases left between them. Looked up from germline, CDR1 is SGHRS and CDR2 is YFSETQ. CDR3: CASSLVQGPSEQYF. DNA for the CDR3: TGCGCCAGCAGCTTGGTACAGGGACCCAGCGAGCAGTACTTC.

V and J are TRBV21-1 and TRBJ2-1; no check of the table's D call, TRBD2, against the DNA was made. TRBV21-1 is a pseudogene segment. CDR3 length equals 15 residues. CDR3 in DNA: TGTGCCAGCAGCAAAGGCGGGAGGGCCTACAATGAGCAGTTCTTC. Its protein product is CASSKGGRAYNEQFF.